This passage covers 9 T cell receptor beta chains from one sample sequenced in a study of T cell responses to AZD1222 COVID-19 vaccine. Generated by immunoSEQ multiplex PCR, the TCRdb table keeps only in-frame clones and is missing some. In the table there are about 260,000 clones, approximately 95% of which are singletons. The specimen was peripheral blood, collected on day 0 of AZD1222 vaccination. The receptor set was obtained from an adult in good health.

The rearrangement links TRBV7-9 to TRBJ1-2; D gene unclear. Germline CDR1 SEHNR, CDR2 FQNEAQ (reference sequence). Trimming shortened V by 1 base and J by 1 base, and 7 bases separated the two germline ends. The CDR3 covers 14 residues. CDR3 sequence: CASSLVPDNYGYTF. As DNA, the CDR3 is TGTGCCAGCAGCTTAGTCCCTGATAACTATGGCTACACCTTC.

The chain is built from TRBV6-5 and TRBJ1-3; D unresolved. The CDR3 covers 15 residues. CDR1 and CDR2 (germline): MNHEY, SVGAGI. Trimming removed 0 bases from V and 0 bases from J, with 6 bases in between. CDR3 amino acids: CASSYSSTSGNTIYF. Written as DNA, the CDR3 is TGTGCCAGCAGTTACTCGTCTACCTCTGGAAACACCATATATTTT.

This clone was detected a few times. CDR3 region: CAWSSPTVQYF. The CDR3 DNA follows: TGTGCCTGGAGTTCCCCTACGGTGCAGTACTTC. The rearrangement joins TRBV30 to TRBJ2-7, with D uncertain. Germline V CDR1 and CDR2: GTSNPN, SVGIG (reference sequence). V lost 2 bases and J lost 9, with 11 bases in between. This CDR3 is built from 11 residues.

This sequence joins TRBV5-1 and TRBJ2-1; D is possibly TRBD1 or TRBD2 (5 bases each). The V end was cut by 4 bases, the J end by 7 bases, with 21 bases between. Germline CDR1 SGHRS, CDR2 YFSETQ. This CDR3 has 16 amino acids. CDR3 sequence (DNA): TGCGCCAGCAGCCCCTGGGACGTCGGAGCCGGGAATGAGCAGTTCTTC. It translates to CASSPWDVGAGNEQFF.

This chain uses TRBV25-1 with TRBJ1-2; D is ambiguous. CDR3 length: 12 amino acids. Germline assignment: CDR1 MGHDK and CDR2 SYGVNS. Trimming cost V 7 bases and J 4 bases, with 10 bases left between them. CDR3 amino acids: CASKGGIYGYTF. DNA for the CDR3: TGTGCCAGCAAGGGAGGGATCTATGGCTACACCTTC.

The chain recombines TRBV28 with TRBJ1-2; 8 positions match TRBD1. The CDR3 extends over 13 amino acids. Trimming took 4 bases from V and 8 from J; bases not matched to a gene: 6. From germline, CDR1 is MDHEN and CDR2 SYDVKM. The CDR3 protein is CASSYGGDRGYTF. DNA of the CDR3: TGTGCCAGCAGTTACGGGGGGGACAGGGGCTACACCTTC.

The gene calls are TRBV28 and TRBJ1-6, with D perhaps TRBD1 (6 bases). Trimming removed 3 bases from V and 7 bases from J, with 10 bases in between. The CDR3 is 14 residues long. The V gene's germline CDR1 is MDHEN and CDR2 SYDVKM. CDR3 nucleotide sequence: TGTGCCAGCAGTTTTGGAGGGGGAAATTCACCCCTCCACTTT. This sequence encodes CASSFGGGNSPLHF.

The rearrangement joins TRBV5-4 to TRBJ1-3; 7 bases fit TRBD1. CDR3 length equals 15 residues. The germline gives CDR1 SGHNT, CDR2 YYREEE (reference sequence). After removal of 4 bases from V and 3 bases from J, the junction contained 7 bases not matched to a gene. CDR3: CASSRDRVDGNTIYF. CDR3 in DNA: TGTGCCAGCAGCCGAGACAGGGTAGATGGAAACACCATATATTTT.

The rearrangement uses TRBV5-4 and TRBJ2-7; D tentatively fits TRBD1 or TRBD2 (5 bases each). Trimming removed 3 bases from V and 5 bases from J, with 18 bases in between. The CDR3 contains 15 residues. Germline CDR1 reads SGHNT; CDR2 reads YYREEE (reference sequence). The CDR3 bases are TGTGCCAGCAGCTCGGGACGAGGCGGAAGGGACGAGCAGTACTTC. This gives the protein CASSSGRGGRDEQYF.